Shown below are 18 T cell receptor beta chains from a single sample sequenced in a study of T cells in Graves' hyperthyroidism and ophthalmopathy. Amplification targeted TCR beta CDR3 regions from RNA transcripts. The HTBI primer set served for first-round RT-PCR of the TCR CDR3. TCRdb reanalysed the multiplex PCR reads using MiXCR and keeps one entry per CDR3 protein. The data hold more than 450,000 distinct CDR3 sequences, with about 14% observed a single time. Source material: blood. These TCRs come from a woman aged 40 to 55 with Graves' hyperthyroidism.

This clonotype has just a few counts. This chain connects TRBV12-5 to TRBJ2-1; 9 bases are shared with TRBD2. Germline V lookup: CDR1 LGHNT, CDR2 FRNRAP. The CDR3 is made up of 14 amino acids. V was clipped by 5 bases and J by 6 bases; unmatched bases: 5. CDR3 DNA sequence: TGTGCTAGTGGTGGAAAGGGACTAGCCAATGAGCAGTTCTTC. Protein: CASGGKGLANEQFF.

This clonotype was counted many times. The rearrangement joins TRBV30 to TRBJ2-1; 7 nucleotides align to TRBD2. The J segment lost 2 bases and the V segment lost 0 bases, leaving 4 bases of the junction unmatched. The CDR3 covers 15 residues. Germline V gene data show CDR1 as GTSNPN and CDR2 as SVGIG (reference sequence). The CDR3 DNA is TGTGCCTGGAGTGTAATGCTAGCGGCCTACAATGAGCAGTTCTTC. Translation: CAWSVMLAAYNEQFF.

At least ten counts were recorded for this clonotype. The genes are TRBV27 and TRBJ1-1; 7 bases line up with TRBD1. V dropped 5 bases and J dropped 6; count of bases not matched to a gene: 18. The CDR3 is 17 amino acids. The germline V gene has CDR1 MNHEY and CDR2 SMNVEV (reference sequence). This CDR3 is CASSPTPTGALNAEAFF. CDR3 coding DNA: TGTGCCAGCAGTCCGACCCCTACAGGGGCGCTCAACGCTGAAGCTTTCTTT.

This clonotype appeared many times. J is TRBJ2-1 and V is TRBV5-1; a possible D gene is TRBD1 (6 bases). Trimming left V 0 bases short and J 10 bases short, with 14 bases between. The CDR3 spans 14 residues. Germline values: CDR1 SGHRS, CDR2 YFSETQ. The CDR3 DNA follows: TGCGCCAGCAGCTTGGAACAGGGCGGCCGCGAGCAGTTCTTC. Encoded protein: CASSLEQGGREQFF. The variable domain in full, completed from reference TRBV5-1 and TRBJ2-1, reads KAGVTQTPRYLIKTRGQQVTLSCSPISGHRSVSWYQQTPGQGLQFLFEYFSETQRNKGNFPGRFSGRQFSNSRSEMNVSTLELGDSALYLCASSLEQGGREQFFGPGTRLTVL.

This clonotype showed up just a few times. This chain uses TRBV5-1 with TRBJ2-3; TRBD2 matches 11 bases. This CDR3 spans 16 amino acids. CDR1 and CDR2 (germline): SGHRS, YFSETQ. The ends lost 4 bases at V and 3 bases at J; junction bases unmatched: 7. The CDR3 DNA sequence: TGCGCCAGCAGCCCGGGGACTAGCGGTCAAACAGATACGCAGTATTTT. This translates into CASSPGTSGQTDTQYF. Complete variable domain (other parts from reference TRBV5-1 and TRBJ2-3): KAGVTQTPRYLIKTRGQQVTLSCSPISGHRSVSWYQQTPGQGLQFLFEYFSETQRNKGNFPGRFSGRQFSNSRSEMNVSTLELGDSALYLCASSPGTSGQTDTQYFGPGTRLTVL.

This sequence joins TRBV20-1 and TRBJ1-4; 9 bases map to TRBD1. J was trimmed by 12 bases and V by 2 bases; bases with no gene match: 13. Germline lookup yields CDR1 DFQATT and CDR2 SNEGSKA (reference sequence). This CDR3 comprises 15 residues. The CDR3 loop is CSARPPRDRVKELFF. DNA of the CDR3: TGCAGTGCTAGACCCCCCAGGGACAGGGTAAAGGAACTGTTTTTT.

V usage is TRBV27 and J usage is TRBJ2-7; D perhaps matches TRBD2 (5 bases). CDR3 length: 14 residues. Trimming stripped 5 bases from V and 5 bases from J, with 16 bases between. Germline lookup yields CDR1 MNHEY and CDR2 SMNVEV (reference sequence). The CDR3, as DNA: TGTGCCAGCAGTGCTACCGGGATTACCCACGAGCAGTACTTC. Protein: CASSATGITHEQYF.

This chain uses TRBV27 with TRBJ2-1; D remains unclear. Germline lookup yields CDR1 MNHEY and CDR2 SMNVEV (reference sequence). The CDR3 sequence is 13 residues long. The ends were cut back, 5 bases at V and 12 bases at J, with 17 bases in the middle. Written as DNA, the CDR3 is TGTGCCAGCAGTCCTAGGGCCTTCTGGGGGCAGTTCTTC. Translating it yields CASSPRAFWGQFF.

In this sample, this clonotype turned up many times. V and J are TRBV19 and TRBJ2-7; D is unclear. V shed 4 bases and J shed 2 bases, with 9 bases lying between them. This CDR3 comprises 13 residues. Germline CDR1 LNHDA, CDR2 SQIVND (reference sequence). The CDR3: CASSNQPTYEQYF. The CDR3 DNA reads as TGTGCCAGTAGTAACCAGCCCACCTACGAGCAGTACTTC.

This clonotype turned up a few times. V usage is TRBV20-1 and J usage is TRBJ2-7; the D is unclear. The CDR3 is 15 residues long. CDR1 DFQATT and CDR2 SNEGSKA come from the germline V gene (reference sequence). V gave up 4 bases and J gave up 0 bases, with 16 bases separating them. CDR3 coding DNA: TGCAGTGCTAACGATGCCGGACGGACCTCCTACGAGCAGTACTTC. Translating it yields CSANDAGRTSYEQYF.

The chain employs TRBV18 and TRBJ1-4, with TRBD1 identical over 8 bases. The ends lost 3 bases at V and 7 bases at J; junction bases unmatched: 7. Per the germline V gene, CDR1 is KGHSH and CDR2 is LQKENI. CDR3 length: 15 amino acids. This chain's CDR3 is CASSPGQGGREKLFF. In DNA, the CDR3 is TGTGCCAGCTCACCCGGACAGGGCGGTCGTGAAAAACTGTTTTTT.

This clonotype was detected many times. CDR3 in DNA: TGTGCCAGCAGCCAAGTTCCAGACTCTGGAAACACCATATATTTT. Its protein product is CASSQVPDSGNTIYF. The chain carries TRBV3-1 and TRBJ1-3; no reliable D call. This CDR3 is 15 amino acids long. Looked up from germline, CDR1 is LGHDT and CDR2 is YNNKEL (reference sequence). Trimming removed 1 base from V and 0 bases from J, with 7 bases in between. Complete variable domain (other parts from reference TRBV3-1 and TRBJ1-3): DTAVSQTPKYLVTQMGNDKSIKCEQNLGHDTMYWYKQDSKKFLKIMFSYNNKELIINETVPNRFSPKSPDKAHLNLHINSLELGDSAVYFCASSQVPDSGNTIYFGEGSWLTVV.

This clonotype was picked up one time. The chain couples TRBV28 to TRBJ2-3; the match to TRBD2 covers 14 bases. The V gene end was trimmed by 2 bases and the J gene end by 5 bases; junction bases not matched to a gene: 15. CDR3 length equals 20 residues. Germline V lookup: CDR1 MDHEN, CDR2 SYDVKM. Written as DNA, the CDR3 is TGTGCCAGCAGTTTAATCCGACTAGCGGGAGGGCCATGGGAGGAAGATACGCAGTATTTT. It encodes CASSLIRLAGGPWEEDTQYF.

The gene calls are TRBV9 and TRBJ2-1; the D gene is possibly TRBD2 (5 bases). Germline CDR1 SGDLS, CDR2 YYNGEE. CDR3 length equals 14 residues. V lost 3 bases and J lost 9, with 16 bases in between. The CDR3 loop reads CASSAPDPRGEQFF. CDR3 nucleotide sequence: TGTGCCAGCAGCGCTCCGGACCCCCGGGGTGAGCAGTTCTTC.

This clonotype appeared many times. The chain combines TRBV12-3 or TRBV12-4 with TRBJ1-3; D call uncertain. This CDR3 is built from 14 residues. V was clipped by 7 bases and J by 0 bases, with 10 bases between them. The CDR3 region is CASTMVHSGNTIYF. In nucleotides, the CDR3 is TGTGCCAGCACCATGGTCCACTCTGGAAACACCATATATTTT.

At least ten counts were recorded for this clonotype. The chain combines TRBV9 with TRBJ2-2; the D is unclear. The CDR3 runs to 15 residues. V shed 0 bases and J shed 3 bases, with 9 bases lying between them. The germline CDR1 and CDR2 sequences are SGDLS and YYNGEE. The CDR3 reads CASSVGADYTGELFF. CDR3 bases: TGTGCCAGCAGCGTAGGAGCTGACTACACCGGGGAGCTGTTTTTT.

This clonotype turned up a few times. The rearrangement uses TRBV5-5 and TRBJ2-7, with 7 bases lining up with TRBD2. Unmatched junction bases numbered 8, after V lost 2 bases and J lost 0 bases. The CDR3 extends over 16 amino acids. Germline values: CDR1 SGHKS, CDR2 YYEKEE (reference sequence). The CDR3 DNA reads TGTGCCAGCAGCTTAACTAGCGACTACTTCTCCTACGAGCAGTACTTC. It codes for CASSLTSDYFSYEQYF.

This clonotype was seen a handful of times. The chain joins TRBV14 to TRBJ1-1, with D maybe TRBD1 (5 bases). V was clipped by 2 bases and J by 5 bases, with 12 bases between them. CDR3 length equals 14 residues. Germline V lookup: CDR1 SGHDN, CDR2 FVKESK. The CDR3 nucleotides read TGTGCCAGCAGCCAATTGGCCGGGGGAACTGAAGCTTTCTTT. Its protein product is CASSQLAGGTEAFF. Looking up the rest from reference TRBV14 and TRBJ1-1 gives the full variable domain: EAGVTQFPSHSVIEKGQTVTLRCDPISGHDNLYWYRRVMGKEIKFLLHFVKESKQDESGMPNNRFLAERTGGTYSTLKVQPAELEDSGVYFCASSQLAGGTEAFFGQGTRLTVV.